This T cell receptor (beta chain) emerged from a study of blood T cell repertoires in COVID-19. Whole-study context: Samples came from the United States, Italy and Spain, spanning acute and convalescent COVID-19.

Germline assignment: CDR1 MNHNS and CDR2 SASEGT. V lost 1 base to trimming and J lost 2 bases, with 17 bases between them. The CDR3 length is 17 residues. TCRdb keeps only in-frame clones here, not all; method: immunoSEQ multiplex PCR. In the table there are under 200,000 clones, 85% to 90% of which are singletons. Material for sequencing was peripheral blood. The TCR originated in a man in his late teens or twenties with acute or convalescent COVID-19. V and J are TRBV6-1 and TRBJ2-5; possibly TRBD2 for D (6 bases). The CDR3, as DNA: TGTGCCAGCAGTGAAGGGGCTCGCGGACTACAACAAGAGACCCAGTACTTC. It encodes CASSEGARGLQQETQYF.